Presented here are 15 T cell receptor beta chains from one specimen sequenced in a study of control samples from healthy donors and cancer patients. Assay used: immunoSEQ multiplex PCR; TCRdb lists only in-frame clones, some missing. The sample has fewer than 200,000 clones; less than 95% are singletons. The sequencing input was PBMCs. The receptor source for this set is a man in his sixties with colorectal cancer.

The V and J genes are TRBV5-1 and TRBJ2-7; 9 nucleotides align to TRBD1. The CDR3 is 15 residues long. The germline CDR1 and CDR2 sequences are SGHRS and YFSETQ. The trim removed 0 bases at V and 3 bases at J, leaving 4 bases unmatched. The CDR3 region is CASSLGGTGYYEQYF. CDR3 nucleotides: TGCGCCAGCAGCTTGGGCGGGACAGGGTACTACGAGCAGTACTTC.

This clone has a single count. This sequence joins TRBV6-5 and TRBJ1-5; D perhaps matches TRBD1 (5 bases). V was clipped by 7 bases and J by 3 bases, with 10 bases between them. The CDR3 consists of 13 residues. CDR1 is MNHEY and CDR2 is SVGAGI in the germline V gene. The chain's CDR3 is CASTPGYNQPQHF. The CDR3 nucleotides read TGTGCCAGCACCCCAGGGTACAATCAGCCCCAGCATTTT.

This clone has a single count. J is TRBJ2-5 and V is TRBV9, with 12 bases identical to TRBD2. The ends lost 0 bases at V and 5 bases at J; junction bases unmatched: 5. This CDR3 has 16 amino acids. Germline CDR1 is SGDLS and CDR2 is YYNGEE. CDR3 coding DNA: TGTGCCAGCAGCGTAGGGCCTAGCGGGGGGGCGGAGACCCAGTACTTC. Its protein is CASSVGPSGGAETQYF.

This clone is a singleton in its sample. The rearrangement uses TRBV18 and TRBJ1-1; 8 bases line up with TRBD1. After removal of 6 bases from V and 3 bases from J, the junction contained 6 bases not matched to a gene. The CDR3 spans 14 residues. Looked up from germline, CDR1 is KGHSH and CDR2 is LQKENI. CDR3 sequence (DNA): TGTGCCAGCTCCAAAACAGGGGGTGACACTGAAGCTTTCTTT. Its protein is CASSKTGGDTEAFF.

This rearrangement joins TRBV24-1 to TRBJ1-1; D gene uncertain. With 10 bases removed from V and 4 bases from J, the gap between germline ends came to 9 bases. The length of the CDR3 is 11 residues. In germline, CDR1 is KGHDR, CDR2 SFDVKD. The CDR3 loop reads CATLGFTEAFF. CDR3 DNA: TGTGCCACTTTAGGATTCACTGAAGCTTTCTTT.

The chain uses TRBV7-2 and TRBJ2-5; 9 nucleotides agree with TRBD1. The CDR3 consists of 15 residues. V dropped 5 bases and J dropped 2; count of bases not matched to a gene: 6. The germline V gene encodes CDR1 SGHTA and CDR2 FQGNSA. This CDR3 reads CASSPPGQGQETQYF. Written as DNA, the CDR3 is TGTGCCAGCAGCCCCCCGGGACAGGGACAAGAGACCCAGTACTTC.

The CDR3 region is CASSSRVQETQYF. DNA of the CDR3: TGTGCCAGCAGTTCAAGGGTGCAAGAGACCCAGTACTTC. The rearrangement joins TRBV12-3 or TRBV12-4 to TRBJ2-5; D is unclear. V dropped 4 bases and J dropped 2 bases, with 8 bases sitting between them. This CDR3 spans 13 amino acids.

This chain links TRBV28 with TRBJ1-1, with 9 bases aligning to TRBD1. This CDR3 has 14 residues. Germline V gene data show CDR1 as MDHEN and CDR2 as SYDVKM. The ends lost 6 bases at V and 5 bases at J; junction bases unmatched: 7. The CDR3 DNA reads TGTGCCAGCAGCCCGGGACAGGGTGGAACTGAAGCTTTCTTT. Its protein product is CASSPGQGGTEAFF.

CDR3 coding DNA: TGTGCCAGCAGCGCGGGCCTTGACAGCAATAGCAATCAGCCCCAGCATTTT. It translates to CASSAGLDSNSNQPQHF. The rearrangement links TRBV9 to TRBJ1-5, with D possibly TRBD1 on 5 matching bases. This CDR3 has 17 residues. Germline V CDR1 and CDR2: SGDLS, YYNGEE. The ends were cut back, 3 bases at V and 0 bases at J, with 16 bases in the middle.

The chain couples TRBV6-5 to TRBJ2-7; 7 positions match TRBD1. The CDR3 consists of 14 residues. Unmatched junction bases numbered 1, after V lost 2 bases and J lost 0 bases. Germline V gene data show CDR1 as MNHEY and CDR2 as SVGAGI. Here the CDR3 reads CASSYRDSSYEQYF. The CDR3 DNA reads TGTGCCAGCAGTTACCGGGACAGCTCCTACGAGCAGTACTTC.

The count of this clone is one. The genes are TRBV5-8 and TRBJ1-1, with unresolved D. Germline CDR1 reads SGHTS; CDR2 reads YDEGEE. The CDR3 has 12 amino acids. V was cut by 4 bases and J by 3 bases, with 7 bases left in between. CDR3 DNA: TGTGCCAGCAGCCCTTATTACACTGAAGCTTTCTTT. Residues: CASSPYYTEAFF.

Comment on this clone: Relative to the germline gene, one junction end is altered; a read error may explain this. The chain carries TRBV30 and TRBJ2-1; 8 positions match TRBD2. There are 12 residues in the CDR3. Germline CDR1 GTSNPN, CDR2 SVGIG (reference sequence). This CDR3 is CAWSLNGRASIF. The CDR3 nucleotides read TGTGCCTGGAGTCTAAACGGGAGGGCAAGTATCTTC. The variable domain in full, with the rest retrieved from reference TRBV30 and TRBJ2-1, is SQTIHQWPATLVQPVGSPLSLECTVEGTSNPNLYWYRQAAGRGLQLLFYSVGIGQISSEVPQNLSASRPQDRQFILSSKKLLLSDSGFYLCAWSLNGRASIFGPGTRLTVL.

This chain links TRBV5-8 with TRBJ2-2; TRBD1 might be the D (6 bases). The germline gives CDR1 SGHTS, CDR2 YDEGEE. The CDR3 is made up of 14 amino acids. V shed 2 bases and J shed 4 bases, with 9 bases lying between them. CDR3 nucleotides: TGTGCCAGCAGCTTTACAGGGAGCACCGGGGAGCTGTTTTTT. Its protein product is CASSFTGSTGELFF.

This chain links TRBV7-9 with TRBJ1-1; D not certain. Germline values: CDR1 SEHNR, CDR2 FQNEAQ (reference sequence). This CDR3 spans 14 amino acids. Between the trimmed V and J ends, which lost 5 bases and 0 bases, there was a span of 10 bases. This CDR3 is CASSPRPLNTEAFF. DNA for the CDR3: TGTGCCAGCAGCCCCCGTCCGCTGAACACTGAAGCTTTCTTT.

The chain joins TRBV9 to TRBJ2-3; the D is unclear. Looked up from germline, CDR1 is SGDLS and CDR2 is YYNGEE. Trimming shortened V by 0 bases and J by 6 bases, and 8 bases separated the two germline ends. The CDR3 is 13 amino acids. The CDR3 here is CASSVEVLDTQYF. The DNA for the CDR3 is TGTGCCAGCAGCGTAGAGGTGCTTGATACGCAGTATTTT.